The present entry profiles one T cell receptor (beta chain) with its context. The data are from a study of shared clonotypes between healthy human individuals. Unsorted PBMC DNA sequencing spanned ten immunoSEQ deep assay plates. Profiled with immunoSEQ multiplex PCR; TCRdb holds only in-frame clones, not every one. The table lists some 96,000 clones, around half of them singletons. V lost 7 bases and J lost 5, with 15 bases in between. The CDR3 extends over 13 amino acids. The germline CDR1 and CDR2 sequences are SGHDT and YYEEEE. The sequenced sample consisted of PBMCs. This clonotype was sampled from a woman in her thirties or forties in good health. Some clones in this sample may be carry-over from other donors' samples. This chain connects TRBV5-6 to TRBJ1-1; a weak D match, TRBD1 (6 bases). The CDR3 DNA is TGTGCCAGCCAGCAGGGGCTCAGGACTGAAGCTTTCTTT. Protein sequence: CASQQGLRTEAFF.